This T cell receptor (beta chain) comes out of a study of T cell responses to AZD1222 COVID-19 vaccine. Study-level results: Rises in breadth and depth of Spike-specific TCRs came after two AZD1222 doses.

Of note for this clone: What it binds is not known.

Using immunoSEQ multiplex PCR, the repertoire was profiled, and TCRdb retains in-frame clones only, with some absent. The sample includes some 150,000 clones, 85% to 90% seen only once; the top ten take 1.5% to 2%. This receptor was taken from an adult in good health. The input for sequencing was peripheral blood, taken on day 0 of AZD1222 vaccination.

CDR3 protein: CASSPPRGENTGELFF. CDR3 nucleotides: TGTGCCAGCAGCCCCCCTCGCGGGGAGAACACCGGGGAGCTGTTTTTT. The genes are TRBV9 and TRBJ2-2, with a weak D call TRBD2 (6 bases). The CDR3 runs 16 residues. Germline assignment: CDR1 SGDLS and CDR2 YYNGEE. V lost 4 bases to trimming and J lost 1 base, with 14 bases between them.